This TCR beta chain was sequenced in a study of Ad26.COV2.S vaccination and SARS-CoV-2 variants. Findings and limits, study-wide: Analytic work on TCR breadth and depth might have understated the full extent of total T cell responses. With respect to non-spike TCR breadth, vaccine and placebo recipients were similar. Among vaccine recipients, spike-specific TCR breadth exceeded that of placebo recipients.

Sequenced by immunoSEQ multiplex PCR; TCRdb stores in-frame clones only, minus some. The sample contains roughly 380,000 clones, 92% of which appear only once. The CDR3 is 14 amino acids. CDR1 is SGHVS and CDR2 is FQNEAQ in the germline V gene. V shed 1 base, J shed 7 bases, and the junction held 4 bases outside the gene matches. Remarks on this clone: Its specificity is unknown.

The V call is TRBV7-8, the J call TRBJ2-5; 9 bases agree with TRBD1. The receptor was derived from a human donor who had recovered from COVID-19. The sequenced sample was peripheral blood, obtained after recovery from COVID-19. CDR3 nucleotides: TGTGCCAGCAGCTTAGACAGGGGGCTGGGGACCCAGTACTTC. Translated, it gives CASSLDRGLGTQYF. The whole variable domain, filled in from reference TRBV7-8 and TRBJ2-5, reads GAGVSQSPRYKVAKRGQDVALRCDPISGHVSLFWYQQALGQGPEFLTYFQNEAQLDKSGLPSDRFFAERPEGSVSTLKIQRTQQEDSAVYLCASSLDRGLGTQYFGPGTRLLVL.